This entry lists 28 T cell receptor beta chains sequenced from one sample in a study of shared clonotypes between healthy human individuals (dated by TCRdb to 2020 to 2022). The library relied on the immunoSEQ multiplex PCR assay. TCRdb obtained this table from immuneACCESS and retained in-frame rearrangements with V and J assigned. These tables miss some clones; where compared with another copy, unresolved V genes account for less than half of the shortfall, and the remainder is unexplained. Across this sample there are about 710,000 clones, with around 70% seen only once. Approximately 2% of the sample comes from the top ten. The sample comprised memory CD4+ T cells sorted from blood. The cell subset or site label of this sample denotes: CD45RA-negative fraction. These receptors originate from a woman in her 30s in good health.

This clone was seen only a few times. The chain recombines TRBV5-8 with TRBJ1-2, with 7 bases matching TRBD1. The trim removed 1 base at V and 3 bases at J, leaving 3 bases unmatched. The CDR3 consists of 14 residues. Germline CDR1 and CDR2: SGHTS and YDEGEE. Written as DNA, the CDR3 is TGTGCCAGCAGCTTGCAGGGGGAGTACTATGGCTACACCTTC. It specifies CASSLQGEYYGYTF.

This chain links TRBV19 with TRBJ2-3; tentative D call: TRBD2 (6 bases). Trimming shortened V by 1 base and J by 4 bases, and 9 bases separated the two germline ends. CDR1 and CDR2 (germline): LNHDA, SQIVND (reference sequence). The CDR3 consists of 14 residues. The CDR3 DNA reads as TGTGCCAGTAGTATAGGGAGGGCCTCAGATACGCAGTATTTT. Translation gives CASSIGRASDTQYF.

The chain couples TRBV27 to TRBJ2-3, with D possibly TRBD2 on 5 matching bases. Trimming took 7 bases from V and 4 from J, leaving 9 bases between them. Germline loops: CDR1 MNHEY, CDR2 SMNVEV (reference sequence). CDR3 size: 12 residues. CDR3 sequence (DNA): TGTGCCAGCAAGGAGAGGGCAGATACGCAGTATTTT. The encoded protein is CASKERADTQYF.

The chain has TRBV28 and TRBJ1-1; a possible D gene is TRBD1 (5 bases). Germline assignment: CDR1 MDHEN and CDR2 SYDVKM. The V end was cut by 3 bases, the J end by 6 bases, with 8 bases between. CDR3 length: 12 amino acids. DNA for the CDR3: TGTGCCAGCAGTTTCTCCAGGGCTGAAGCTTTCTTT. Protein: CASSFSRAEAFF.

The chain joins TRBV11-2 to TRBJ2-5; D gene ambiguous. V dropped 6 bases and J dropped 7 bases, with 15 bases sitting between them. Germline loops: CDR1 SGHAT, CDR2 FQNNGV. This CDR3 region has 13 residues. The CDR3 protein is CASSSQILGTQYF. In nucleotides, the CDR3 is TGTGCCAGCAGTTCACAGATCCTTGGGACCCAGTACTTC. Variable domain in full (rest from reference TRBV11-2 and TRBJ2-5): EAGVAQSPRYKIIEKRQSVAFWCNPISGHATLYWYQQILGQGPKLLIQFQNNGVVDDSQLPKDRFSAERLKGVDSTLKIQPAKLEDSAVYLCASSSQILGTQYFGPGTRLLVL.

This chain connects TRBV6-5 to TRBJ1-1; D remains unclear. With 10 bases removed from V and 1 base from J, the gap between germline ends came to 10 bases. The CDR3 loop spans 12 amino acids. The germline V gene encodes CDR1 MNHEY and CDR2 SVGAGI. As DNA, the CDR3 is TGTGCCACTACGGACGGGAACACTGAAGCTTTCTTT. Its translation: CATTDGNTEAFF.

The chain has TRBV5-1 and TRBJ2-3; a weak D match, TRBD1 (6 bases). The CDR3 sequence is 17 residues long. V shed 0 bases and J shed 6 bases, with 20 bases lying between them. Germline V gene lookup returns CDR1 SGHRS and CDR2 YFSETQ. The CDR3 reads CASSLATLIRGADTQYF. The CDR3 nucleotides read TGCGCCAGCAGCTTGGCCACTCTGATCAGGGGAGCGGATACGCAGTATTTT.

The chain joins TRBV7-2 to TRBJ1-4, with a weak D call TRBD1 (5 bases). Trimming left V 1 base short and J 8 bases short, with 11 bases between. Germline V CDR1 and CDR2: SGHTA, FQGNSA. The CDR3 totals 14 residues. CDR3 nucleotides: TGTGCCAGCAGCTTAGGCAGGGTTGGGGAAAAACTGTTTTTT. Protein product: CASSLGRVGEKLFF.

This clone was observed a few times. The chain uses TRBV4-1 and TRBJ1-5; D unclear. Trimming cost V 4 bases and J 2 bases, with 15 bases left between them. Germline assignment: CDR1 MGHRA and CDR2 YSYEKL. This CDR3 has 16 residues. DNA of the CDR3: TGCGCCAGCAGCCCATCAAGGAGTTGGGGCAATCAGCCCCAGCATTTT. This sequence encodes CASSPSRSWGNQPQHF.

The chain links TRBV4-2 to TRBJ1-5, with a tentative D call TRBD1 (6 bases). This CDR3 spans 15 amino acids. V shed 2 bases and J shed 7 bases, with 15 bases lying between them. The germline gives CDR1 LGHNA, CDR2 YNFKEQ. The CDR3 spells CASSQNTGIGQPQHF. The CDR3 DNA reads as TGTGCCAGCAGCCAAAATACAGGGATCGGGCAGCCCCAGCATTTT.

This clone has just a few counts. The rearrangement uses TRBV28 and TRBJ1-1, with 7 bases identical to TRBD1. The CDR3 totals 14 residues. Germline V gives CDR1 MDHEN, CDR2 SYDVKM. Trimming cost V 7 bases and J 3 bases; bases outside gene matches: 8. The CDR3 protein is CASTGGGVDTEAFF. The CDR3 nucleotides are TGTGCCAGCACCGGAGGGGGCGTGGACACTGAAGCTTTCTTT.

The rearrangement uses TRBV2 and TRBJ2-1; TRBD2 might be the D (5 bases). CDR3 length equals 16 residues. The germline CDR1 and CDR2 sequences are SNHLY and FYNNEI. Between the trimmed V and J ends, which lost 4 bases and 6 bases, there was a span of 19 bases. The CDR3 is CASSVGSSSGGNEQFF. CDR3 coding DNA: TGTGCCAGCAGTGTCGGGTCCTCGAGCGGTGGCAATGAGCAGTTCTTC.

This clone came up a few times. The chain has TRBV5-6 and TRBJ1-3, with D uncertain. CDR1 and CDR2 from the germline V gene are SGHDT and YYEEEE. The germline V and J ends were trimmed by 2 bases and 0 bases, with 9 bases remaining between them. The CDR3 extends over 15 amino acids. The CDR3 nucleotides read TGTGCCAGCAGCTTACCACCCAACTCTGGAAACACCATATATTTT. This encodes CASSLPPNSGNTIYF.

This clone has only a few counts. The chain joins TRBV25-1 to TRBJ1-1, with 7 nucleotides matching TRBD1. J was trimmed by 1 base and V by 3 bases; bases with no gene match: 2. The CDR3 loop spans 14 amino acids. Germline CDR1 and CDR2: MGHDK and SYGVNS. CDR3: CASSDPGGNTEAFF. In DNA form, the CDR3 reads TGTGCCAGCAGTGACCCAGGGGGGAACACTGAAGCTTTCTTT.

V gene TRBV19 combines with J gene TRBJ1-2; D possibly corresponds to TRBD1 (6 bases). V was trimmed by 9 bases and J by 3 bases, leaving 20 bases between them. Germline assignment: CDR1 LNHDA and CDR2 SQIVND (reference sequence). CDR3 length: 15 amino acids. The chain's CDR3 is CASSTGGGGYYGYTF. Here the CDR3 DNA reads TGTGCCAGCAGCACCGGGGGCGGAGGGTACTATGGCTACACCTTC.

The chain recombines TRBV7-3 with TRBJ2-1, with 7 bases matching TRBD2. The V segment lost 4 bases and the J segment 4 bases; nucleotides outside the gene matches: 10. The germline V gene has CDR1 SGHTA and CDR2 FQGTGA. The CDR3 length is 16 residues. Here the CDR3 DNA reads TGTGCCAGCAGCTCAGGACCAGCAGCGGGGTACAATGAGCAGTTCTTC. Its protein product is CASSSGPAAGYNEQFF.

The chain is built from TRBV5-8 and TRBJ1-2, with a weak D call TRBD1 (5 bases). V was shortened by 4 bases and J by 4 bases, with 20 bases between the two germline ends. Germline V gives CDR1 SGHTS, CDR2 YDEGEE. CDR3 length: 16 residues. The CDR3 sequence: CASSRTQDLLVYGYTF. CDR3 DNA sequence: TGTGCCAGCAGCAGAACACAGGACCTACTAGTCTATGGCTACACCTTC.

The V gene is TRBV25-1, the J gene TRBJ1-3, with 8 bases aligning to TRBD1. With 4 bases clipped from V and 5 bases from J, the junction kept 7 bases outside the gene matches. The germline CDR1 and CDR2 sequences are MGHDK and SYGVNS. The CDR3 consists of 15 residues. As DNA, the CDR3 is TGTGCCAGCAGTGGGACAGGGCGGCAAAGAAACACCATATATTTT. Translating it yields CASSGTGRQRNTIYF.

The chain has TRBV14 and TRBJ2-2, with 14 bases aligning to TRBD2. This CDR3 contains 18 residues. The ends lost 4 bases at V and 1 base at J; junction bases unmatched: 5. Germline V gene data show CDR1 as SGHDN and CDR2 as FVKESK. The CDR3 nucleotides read TGTGCCAGCAGCCCGACTAGCGGGAGGGCCCTGAACACCGGGGAGCTGTTTTTT. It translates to CASSPTSGRALNTGELFF. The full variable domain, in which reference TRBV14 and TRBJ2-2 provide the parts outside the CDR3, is EAGVTQFPSHSVIEKGQTVTLRCDPISGHDNLYWYRRVMGKEIKFLLHFVKESKQDESGMPNNRFLAERTGGTYSTLKVQPAELEDSGVYFCASSPTSGRALNTGELFFGEGSRLTVL.

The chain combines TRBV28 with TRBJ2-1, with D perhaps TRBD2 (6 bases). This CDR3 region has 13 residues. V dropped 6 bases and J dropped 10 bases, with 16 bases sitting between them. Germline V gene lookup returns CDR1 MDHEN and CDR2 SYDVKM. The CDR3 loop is CASSFTSIREQFF. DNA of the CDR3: TGTGCCAGCAGCTTCACTAGCATACGAGAGCAGTTCTTC.

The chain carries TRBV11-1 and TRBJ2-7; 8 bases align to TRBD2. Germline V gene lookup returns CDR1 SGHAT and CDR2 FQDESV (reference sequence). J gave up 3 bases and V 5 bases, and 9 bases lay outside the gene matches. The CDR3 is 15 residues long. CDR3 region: CASSPASGRNYEQYF. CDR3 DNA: TGTGCCAGCAGCCCCGCAAGCGGGAGAAACTACGAGCAGTACTTC. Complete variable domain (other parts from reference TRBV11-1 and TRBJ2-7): EAEVAQSPRYKITEKSQAVAFWCDPISGHATLYWYRQILGQGPELLVQFQDESVVDDSQLPKDRFSAERLKGVDSTLKIQPAELGDSAMYLCASSPASGRNYEQYFGPGTRLTVT.

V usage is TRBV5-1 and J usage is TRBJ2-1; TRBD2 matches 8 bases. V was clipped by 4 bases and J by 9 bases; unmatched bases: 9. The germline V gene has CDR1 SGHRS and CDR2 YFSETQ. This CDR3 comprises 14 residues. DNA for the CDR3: TGCGCCAGCAGCGCGGGACTAGAGGTATCTGAGCAGTTCTTC. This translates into CASSAGLEVSEQFF.

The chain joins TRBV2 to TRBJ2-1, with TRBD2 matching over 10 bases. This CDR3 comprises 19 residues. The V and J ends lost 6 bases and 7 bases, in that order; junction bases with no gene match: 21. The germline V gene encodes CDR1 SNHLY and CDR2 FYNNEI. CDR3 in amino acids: CASSSTALRLAGGGNEQFF. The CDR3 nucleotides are TGTGCCAGCAGCTCCACCGCCCTTCGACTAGCGGGTGGGGGGAATGAGCAGTTCTTC.

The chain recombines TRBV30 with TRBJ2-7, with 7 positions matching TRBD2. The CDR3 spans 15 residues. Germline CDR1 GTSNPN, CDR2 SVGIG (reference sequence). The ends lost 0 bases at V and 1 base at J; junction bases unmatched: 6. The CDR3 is CAWSVASGISYEQYF. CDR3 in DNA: TGTGCCTGGAGTGTAGCTAGCGGTATATCCTACGAGCAGTACTTC. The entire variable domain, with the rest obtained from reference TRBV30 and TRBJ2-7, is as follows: SQTIHQWPATLVQPVGSPLSLECTVEGTSNPNLYWYRQAAGRGLQLLFYSVGIGQISSEVPQNLSASRPQDRQFILSSKKLLLSDSGFYLCAWSVASGISYEQYFGPGTRLTVT.

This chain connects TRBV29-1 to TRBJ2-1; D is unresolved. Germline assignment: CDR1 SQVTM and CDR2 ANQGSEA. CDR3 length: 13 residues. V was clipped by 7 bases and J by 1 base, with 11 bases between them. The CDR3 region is CSALRLSYNEQFF. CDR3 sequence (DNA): TGCAGCGCTCTGAGACTTTCCTACAATGAGCAGTTCTTC.

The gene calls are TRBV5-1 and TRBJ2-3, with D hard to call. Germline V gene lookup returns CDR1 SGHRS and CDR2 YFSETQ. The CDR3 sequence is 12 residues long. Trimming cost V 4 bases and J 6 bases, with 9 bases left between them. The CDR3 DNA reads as TGCGCCAGCAGCCGGGCCTCGGATACGCAGTATTTT. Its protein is CASSRASDTQYF.

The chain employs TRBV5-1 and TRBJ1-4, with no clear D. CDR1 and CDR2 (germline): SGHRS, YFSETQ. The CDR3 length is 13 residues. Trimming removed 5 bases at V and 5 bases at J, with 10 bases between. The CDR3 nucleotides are TGCGCCAGCAGAGGGTTGTTGAATGAAAAACTGTTTTTT. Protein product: CASRGLLNEKLFF. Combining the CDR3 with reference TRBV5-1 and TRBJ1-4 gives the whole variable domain KAGVTQTPRYLIKTRGQQVTLSCSPISGHRSVSWYQQTPGQGLQFLFEYFSETQRNKGNFPGRFSGRQFSNSRSEMNVSTLELGDSALYLCASRGLLNEKLFFGSGTQLSVL.

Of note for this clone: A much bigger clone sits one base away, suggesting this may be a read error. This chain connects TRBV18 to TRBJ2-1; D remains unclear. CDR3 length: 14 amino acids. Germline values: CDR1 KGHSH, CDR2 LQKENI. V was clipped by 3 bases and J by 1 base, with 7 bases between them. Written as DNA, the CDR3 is TGTGCCAGCTCACCCCAAGAGTCCTACAATGAGCAGTTCTTC. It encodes CASSPQESYNEQFF.